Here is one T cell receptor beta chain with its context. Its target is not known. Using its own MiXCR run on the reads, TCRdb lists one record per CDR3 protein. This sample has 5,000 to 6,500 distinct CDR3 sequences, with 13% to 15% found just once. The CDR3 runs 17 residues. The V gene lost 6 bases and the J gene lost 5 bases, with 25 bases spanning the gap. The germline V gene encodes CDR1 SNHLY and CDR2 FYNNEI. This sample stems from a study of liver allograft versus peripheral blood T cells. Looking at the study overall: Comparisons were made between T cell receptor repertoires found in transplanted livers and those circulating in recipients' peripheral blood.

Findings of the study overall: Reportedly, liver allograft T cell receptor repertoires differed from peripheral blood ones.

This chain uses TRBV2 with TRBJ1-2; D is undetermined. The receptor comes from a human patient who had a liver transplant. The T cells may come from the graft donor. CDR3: CASRVVSSQVSIYGYTF. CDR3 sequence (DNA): TGTGCCAGCAGGGTCGTTTCGTCGCAAGTGAGCATTTATGGCTACACCTTC.